This TCR beta chain was profiled in a study of regulatory T cells in long-lasting Graves disease. Overall study findings and caveats: Comparison showed that persistent patients shared more public clonotypes (2,741) than new patients (966).

Construction of TCR beta libraries relied on iRepertoire HTBI primers and on Arm-PCR targeting CDR3 regions. One entry per CDR3 protein, called by TCRdb with MiXCR from the multiplex PCR reads. This sample yields 350,000 to 550,000 distinct CDR3 sequences, of which less than 15% are seen a single time; approximately 17% belongs to the top ten. As to this clonotype: Its antigen is unknown. One junction end does not reproduce the germline sequence, and a read error may be involved.

The time point is: newly diagnosed GD, antithyroid drugs for less than 3 months. From PBMCs, RNA was extracted and then used to make the TCR library. The data also belong to a second study, concerning T cells in Graves' hyperthyroidism and ophthalmopathy. That paper states: With the HTBI primer set, the TCR CDR3 went through a first round of RT-PCR.

The TCR comes from a woman aged 45-59 years with Graves disease. The sequencing here drew on peripheral blood mononuclear cells (PBMCs), taken at new diagnosis, from a patient treated with antithyroid drugs.

CDR3 sequence: CSARTGTSYNEQSF. DNA for the CDR3: TGCAGTGCTAGAACCGGGACTAGCTACAATGAGCAGTCCTTC. The chain recombines TRBV20-1 with TRBJ2-1; TRBD2 matches 9 bases. CDR3 length: 14 amino acids. CDR1 DFQATT and CDR2 SNEGSKA come from the germline V gene (reference sequence).